These 18 T cell receptor beta chains were sequenced from one sample in a study of blood T cell repertoires in COVID-19. Using immunoSEQ multiplex PCR, the repertoire was profiled, and TCRdb retains in-frame clones only, with some absent. The sample contains under 60,000 clones, roughly four fifths of which appear only once. Material for sequencing was peripheral blood. The receptors were sampled from a man in his sixties with acute or convalescent COVID-19.

The chain has TRBV7-2 and TRBJ1-6; a weak D match, TRBD1 (5 bases). V was trimmed by 1 base and J by 8 bases, leaving 9 bases between them. This CDR3 region has 14 residues. Germline assignment: CDR1 SGHTA and CDR2 FQGNSA. The CDR3: CASSLVGGDSPLHF. In DNA form, the CDR3 reads TGTGCCAGCAGCTTAGTGGGGGGAGATTCACCCCTCCACTTT.

The chain combines TRBV24-1 with TRBJ1-6; no reliable D call. V lost 10 bases and J 0 bases, leaving 6 bases between the germline ends. In germline, CDR1 is KGHDR, CDR2 SFDVKD. The CDR3 is 13 residues long. Written as DNA, the CDR3 is TGTGCCACTTCCGTCTCCTATAATTCACCCCTCCACTTT. Amino acids: CATSVSYNSPLHF.

This sequence joins TRBV5-1 and TRBJ1-2; D is possibly TRBD1 (5 bases). The CDR3 consists of 12 residues. V shed 0 bases and J shed 7 bases, with 7 bases lying between them. Germline V gives CDR1 SGHRS, CDR2 YFSETQ. The CDR3: CASSLDRFGYTF. The CDR3 DNA follows: TGCGCCAGCAGCTTGGACAGGTTTGGCTACACCTTC.

The CDR3 is CASTPSGGGTDTQYF. The CDR3 bases are TGTGCCAGCACCCCTAGCGGGGGGGGTACAGATACGCAGTATTTT. The chain links TRBV5-4 to TRBJ2-3, with 12 bases lining up with TRBD2. CDR1 and CDR2 (germline): SGHNT, YYREEE (reference sequence). V trimming: 6 bases; J trimming: 3 bases; junction bases outside the gene matches: 5. CDR3 length equals 15 residues.

CDR3 sequence: CSVEAGQHNYGYTF. CDR3 nucleotides: TGCAGCGTTGAGGCAGGACAGCATAACTATGGCTACACCTTC. J is TRBJ1-2 and V is TRBV29-1; D is perhaps TRBD1 (6 bases). Germline V lookup: CDR1 SQVTM, CDR2 ANQGSEA. The V gene lost 3 bases and the J gene lost 1 base, with 12 bases spanning the gap. CDR3 length: 14 residues.

This chain links TRBV7-9 with TRBJ1-1; D not certain. Germline CDR1 and CDR2: SEHNR and FQNEAQ (reference sequence). There are 14 residues in the CDR3. V lost 4 bases and J lost 1, with 10 bases in between. This CDR3 is CASSSETENTEAFF. CDR3 coding DNA: TGTGCCAGCAGCTCGGAGACGGAGAACACTGAAGCTTTCTTT.

The chain combines TRBV5-8 with TRBJ1-2; D uncertain. V dropped 2 bases and J dropped 0 bases, with 14 bases sitting between them. The germline gives CDR1 SGHTS, CDR2 YDEGEE. The CDR3 has 16 residues. CDR3 DNA sequence: TGTGCCAGCAGCTTCCGAACCTCGTCAGCTAACTATGGCTACACCTTC. The encoded protein is CASSFRTSSANYGYTF.

This chain uses TRBV19 with TRBJ2-3, with 9 bases aligning to TRBD2. After removal of 6 bases from V and 3 bases from J, the junction contained 4 bases not matched to a gene. CDR3 size: 14 residues. Germline V lookup: CDR1 LNHDA, CDR2 SQIVND (reference sequence). The CDR3 region is CASSRLAATDTQYF. CDR3 in DNA: TGTGCCAGTAGCCGACTAGCGGCGACAGATACGCAGTATTTT.

The rearrangement links TRBV7-9 to TRBJ2-1; D call uncertain. This CDR3 comprises 13 residues. Deletions cut 1 base from V and 5 bases from J, with 6 bases between. Germline CDR1 and CDR2: SEHNR and FQNEAQ (reference sequence). CDR3 in DNA: TGTGCCAGCAGCTTAGGGGCCAACAATGAGCAGTTCTTC. Translating gives CASSLGANNEQFF.

The genes are TRBV6-5 and TRBJ2-5; 7 nucleotides agree with TRBD1. Germline values: CDR1 MNHEY, CDR2 SVGAGI. This CDR3 region has 13 residues. Trimming cost V 6 bases and J 5 bases; bases outside gene matches: 6. CDR3 sequence (DNA): TGTGCCAGCAGACCCGGACAGGCTGAGACCCAGTACTTC. This codes for CASRPGQAETQYF.

The V gene is TRBV24-1, the J gene TRBJ2-5, with D perhaps TRBD1 (6 bases). Germline V gene sequence: CDR1 KGHDR, CDR2 SFDVKD. The CDR3 is 14 residues long. V shed 5 bases and J shed 2 bases, with 11 bases lying between them. The CDR3 protein is CATSASTGQETQYF. CDR3 coding DNA: TGTGCCACCAGTGCCTCGACAGGACAAGAGACCCAGTACTTC.

The V gene is TRBV4-2, the J gene TRBJ2-1; no clear D. CDR3 size: 13 residues. Germline V lookup: CDR1 LGHNA, CDR2 YNFKEQ. The V and J ends lost 0 bases and 10 bases respectively, with 10 bases between them. CDR3 nucleotide sequence: TGTGCCAGCAGCCAAGATACCCTACGGGAGCAGTTCTTC. This translates into CASSQDTLREQFF.

The rearrangement links TRBV30 to TRBJ2-5; the D is unclear. This CDR3 region has 11 residues. Between the trimmed V and J ends, which lost 0 bases and 7 bases, there was a span of 6 bases. Germline loops: CDR1 GTSNPN, CDR2 SVGIG (reference sequence). CDR3 coding DNA: TGTGCCTGGAGTGTACTCCGGACCCAGTACTTC. Protein product: CAWSVLRTQYF. The whole variable domain, filled in from reference TRBV30 and TRBJ2-5, reads SQTIHQWPATLVQPVGSPLSLECTVEGTSNPNLYWYRQAAGRGLQLLFYSVGIGQISSEVPQNLSASRPQDRQFILSSKKLLLSDSGFYLCAWSVLRTQYFGPGTRLLVL.

The table lists this clone with a count of one. This rearrangement joins TRBV2 to TRBJ1-2, with TRBD1 matching 7 bases. The CDR3 extends over 14 amino acids. V lost 1 base to trimming and J lost 6 bases; unmatched junction nucleotides: 5. Germline V gene lookup returns CDR1 SNHLY and CDR2 FYNNEI. This CDR3 reads CASSEERGRDGYTF. CDR3 DNA sequence: TGTGCCAGCAGTGAAGAAAGGGGGCGAGATGGCTACACCTTC.

This chain connects TRBV5-5 to TRBJ2-7; no firm D call. This CDR3 has 14 amino acids. From germline, CDR1 is SGHKS and CDR2 YYEKEE (reference sequence). Trimming took off 4 bases at V and 2 bases at J, with 13 bases between the two ends. This CDR3 reads CASSPTYTTYEQYF. The CDR3, as DNA: TGTGCCAGCAGCCCGACCTATACTACCTACGAGCAGTACTTC.

The CDR3 DNA is TGTGCCATCAGTGAGTCGACAGGGCGAGCCAAAAACATTCAGTACTTC. Its protein is CAISESTGRAKNIQYF. The chain couples TRBV10-3 to TRBJ2-4; TRBD1 agrees at 7 bases. CDR1 is ENHRY and CDR2 is SYGVKD in the germline V gene. The CDR3 spans 16 residues. Losses at the gene ends were 0 bases for V and 0 bases for J; bases not matched to a gene: 2.

V usage is TRBV27 and J usage is TRBJ1-1, with unresolved D. CDR3 length equals 12 residues. V lost 6 bases and J 0 bases, leaving 5 bases between the germline ends. CDR1 is MNHEY and CDR2 is SMNVEV in the germline V gene (reference sequence). The CDR3 protein is CASRALNTEAFF. The CDR3 nucleotides read TGTGCCAGCAGGGCTTTGAACACTGAAGCTTTCTTT.

This clone has only one observation. The J gene is TRBJ2-7, the V gene TRBV6-1; TRBD2 agrees at 13 bases. There are 15 residues in the CDR3. The germline CDR1 and CDR2 sequences are MNHNS and SASEGT. V lost 5 bases and J lost 6; bases outside the gene matches: 7. In DNA form, the CDR3 reads TGTGCCAGCAGTAAGGGACTAGCGGGGATGGGCGAGCAGTACTTC. Protein sequence: CASSKGLAGMGEQYF.